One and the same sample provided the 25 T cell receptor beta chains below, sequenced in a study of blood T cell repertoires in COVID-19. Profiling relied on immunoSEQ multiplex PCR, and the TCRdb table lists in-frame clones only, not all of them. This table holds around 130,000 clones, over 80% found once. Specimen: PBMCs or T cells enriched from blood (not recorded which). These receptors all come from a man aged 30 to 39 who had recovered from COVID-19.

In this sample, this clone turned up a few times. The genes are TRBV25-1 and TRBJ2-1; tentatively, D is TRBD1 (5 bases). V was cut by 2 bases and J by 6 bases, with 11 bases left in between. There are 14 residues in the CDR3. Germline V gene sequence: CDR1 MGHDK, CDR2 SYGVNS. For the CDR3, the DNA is TGTGCCAGCAGTGAAGCTCAGGGAATCAATGAGCAGTTCTTC. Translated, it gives CASSEAQGINEQFF.

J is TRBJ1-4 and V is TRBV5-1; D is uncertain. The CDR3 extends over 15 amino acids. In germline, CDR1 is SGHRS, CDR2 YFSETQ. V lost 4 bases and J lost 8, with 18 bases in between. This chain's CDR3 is CASSPGTEVGEKLFF. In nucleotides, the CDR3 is TGCGCCAGCAGCCCTGGAACCGAGGTCGGAGAAAAACTGTTTTTT.

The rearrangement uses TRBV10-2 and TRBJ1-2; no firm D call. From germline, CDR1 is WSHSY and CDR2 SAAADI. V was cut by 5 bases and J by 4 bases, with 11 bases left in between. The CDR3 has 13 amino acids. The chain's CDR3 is CASSYSNTYGYTF. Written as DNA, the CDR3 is TGCGCCAGCAGTTACAGCAATACCTATGGCTACACCTTC.

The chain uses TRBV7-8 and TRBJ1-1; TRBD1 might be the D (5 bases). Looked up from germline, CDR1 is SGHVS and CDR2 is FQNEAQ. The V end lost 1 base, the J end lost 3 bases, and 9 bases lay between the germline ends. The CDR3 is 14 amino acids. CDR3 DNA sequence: TGTGCCAGCAGCTTAGAGTCCAGGGACACTGAAGCTTTCTTT. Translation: CASSLESRDTEAFF.

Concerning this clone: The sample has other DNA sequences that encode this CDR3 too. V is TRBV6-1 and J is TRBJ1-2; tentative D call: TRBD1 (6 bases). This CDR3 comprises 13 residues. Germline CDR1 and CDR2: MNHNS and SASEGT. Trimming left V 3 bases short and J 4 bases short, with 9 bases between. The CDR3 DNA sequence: TGTGCCAGCAGTGAGGACAGCAGCTATGGCTACACCTTC. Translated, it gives CASSEDSSYGYTF.

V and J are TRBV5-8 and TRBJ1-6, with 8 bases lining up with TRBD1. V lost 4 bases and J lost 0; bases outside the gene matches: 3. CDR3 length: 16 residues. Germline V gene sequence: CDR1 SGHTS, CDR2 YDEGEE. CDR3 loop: CASSAGGASYNSPLHF. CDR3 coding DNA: TGTGCCAGCAGCGCAGGGGGCGCCTCCTATAATTCACCCCTCCACTTT.

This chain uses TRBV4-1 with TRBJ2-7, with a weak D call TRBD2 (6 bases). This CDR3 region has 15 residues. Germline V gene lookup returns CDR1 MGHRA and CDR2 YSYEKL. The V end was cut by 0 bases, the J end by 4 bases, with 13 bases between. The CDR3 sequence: CASSQDVGTPYEQYV. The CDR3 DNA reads TGCGCCAGCAGCCAAGATGTAGGGACTCCTTACGAGCAGTACGTC.

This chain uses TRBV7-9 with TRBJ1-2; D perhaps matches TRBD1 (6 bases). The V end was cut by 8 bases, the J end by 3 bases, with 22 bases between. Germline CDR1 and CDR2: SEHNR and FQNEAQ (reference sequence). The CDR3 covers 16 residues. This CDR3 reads CASRSIRGDGYYGYTF. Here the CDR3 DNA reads TGTGCCAGCCGCTCAATCAGGGGAGACGGGTACTATGGCTACACCTTC.

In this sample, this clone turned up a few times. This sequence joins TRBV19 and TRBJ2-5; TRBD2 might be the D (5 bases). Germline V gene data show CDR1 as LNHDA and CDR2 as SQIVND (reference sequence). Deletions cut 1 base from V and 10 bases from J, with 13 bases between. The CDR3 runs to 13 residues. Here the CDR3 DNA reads TGTGCCAGTAGTATAGCCGCCGGGGAAGACCAGTACTTC. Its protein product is CASSIAAGEDQYF.

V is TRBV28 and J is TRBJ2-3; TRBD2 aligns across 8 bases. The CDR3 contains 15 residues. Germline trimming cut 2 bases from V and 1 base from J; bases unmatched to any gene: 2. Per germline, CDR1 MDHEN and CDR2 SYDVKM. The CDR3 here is CASSLTAGGTDTQYF. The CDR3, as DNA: TGTGCCAGCAGTTTAACAGCGGGGGGCACAGATACGCAGTATTTT. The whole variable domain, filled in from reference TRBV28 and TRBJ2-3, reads DVKVTQSSRYLVKRTGEKVFLECVQDMDHENMFWYRQDPGLGLRLIYFSYDVKMKEKGDIPEGYSVSREKKERFSLILESASTNQTSMYLCASSLTAGGTDTQYFGPGTRLTVL.

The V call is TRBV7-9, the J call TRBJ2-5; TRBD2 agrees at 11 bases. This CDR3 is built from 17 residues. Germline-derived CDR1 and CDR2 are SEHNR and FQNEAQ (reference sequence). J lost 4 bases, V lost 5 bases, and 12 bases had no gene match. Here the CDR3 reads CASSAKLAGAPGETQYF. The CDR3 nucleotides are TGTGCCAGCAGCGCTAAACTAGCGGGGGCCCCGGGAGAGACCCAGTACTTC.

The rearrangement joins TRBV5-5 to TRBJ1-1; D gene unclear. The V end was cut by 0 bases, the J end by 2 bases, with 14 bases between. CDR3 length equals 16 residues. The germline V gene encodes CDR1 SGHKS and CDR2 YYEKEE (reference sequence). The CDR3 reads CASSLGPRDSNTEAFF. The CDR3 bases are TGTGCCAGCAGCTTGGGGCCCCGGGATAGCAACACTGAAGCTTTCTTT.

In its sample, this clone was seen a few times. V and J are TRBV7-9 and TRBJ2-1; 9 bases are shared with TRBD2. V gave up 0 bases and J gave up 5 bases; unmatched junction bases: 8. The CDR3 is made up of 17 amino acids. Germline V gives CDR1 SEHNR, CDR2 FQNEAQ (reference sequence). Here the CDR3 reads CASSLAEAGGRNNEQFF. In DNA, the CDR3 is TGTGCCAGCAGCTTAGCGGAGGCGGGAGGGAGAAACAATGAGCAGTTCTTC. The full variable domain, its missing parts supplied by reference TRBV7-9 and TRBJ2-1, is DTGVSQNPRHKITKRGQNVTFRCDPISEHNRLYWYRQTLGQGPEFLTYFQNEAQLEKSRLLSDRFSAERPKGSFSTLEIQRTEQGDSAMYLCASSLAEAGGRNNEQFFGPGTRLTVL.

CDR3 sequence reads: CATSPAGLNYGYTF. The CDR3 nucleotides are TGTGCCACCAGTCCCGCAGGCCTTAACTATGGCTACACCTTC. The chain employs TRBV24-1 and TRBJ1-2; no definite D call. CDR1 and CDR2 (germline): KGHDR, SFDVKD. The CDR3 is 14 amino acids. V was trimmed by 6 bases and J by 1 base, leaving 11 bases between them.

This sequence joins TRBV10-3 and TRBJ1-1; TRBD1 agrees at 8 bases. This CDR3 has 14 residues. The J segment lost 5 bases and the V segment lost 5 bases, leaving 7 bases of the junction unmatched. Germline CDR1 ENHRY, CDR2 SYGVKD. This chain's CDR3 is CAISMTGVGTEAFF. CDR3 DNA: TGTGCCATCAGTATGACAGGGGTCGGGACTGAAGCTTTCTTT.

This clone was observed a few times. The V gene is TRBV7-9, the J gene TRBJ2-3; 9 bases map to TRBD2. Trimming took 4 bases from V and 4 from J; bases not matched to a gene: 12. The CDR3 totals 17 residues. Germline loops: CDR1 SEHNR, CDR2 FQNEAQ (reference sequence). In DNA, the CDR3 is TGTGCCAGCAGCTCCGATGGGCGGGAGGGCCGACCAGATACGCAGTATTTT. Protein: CASSSDGREGRPDTQYF.

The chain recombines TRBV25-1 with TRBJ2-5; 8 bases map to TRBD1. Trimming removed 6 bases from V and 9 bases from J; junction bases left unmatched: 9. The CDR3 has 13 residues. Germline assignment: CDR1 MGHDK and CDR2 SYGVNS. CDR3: CASRPGGANAQYF. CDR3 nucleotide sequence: TGTGCCAGCAGGCCAGGGGGCGCTAATGCCCAGTACTTC.

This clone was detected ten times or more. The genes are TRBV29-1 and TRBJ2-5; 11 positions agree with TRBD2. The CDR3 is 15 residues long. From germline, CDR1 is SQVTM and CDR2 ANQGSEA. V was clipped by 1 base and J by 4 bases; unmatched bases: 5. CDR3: CSVEGQLAGAETQYF. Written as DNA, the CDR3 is TGCAGCGTTGAAGGGCAACTAGCGGGAGCAGAGACCCAGTACTTC.

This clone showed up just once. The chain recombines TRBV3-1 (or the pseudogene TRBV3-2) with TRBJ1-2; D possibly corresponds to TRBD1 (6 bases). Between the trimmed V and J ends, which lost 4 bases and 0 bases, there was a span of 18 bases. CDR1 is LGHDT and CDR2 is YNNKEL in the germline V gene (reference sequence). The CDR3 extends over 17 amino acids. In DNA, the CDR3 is TGTGCCAGCAGCCCATGGGACACCTTAGGGGCTAACTATGGCTACACCTTC. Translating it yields CASSPWDTLGANYGYTF.

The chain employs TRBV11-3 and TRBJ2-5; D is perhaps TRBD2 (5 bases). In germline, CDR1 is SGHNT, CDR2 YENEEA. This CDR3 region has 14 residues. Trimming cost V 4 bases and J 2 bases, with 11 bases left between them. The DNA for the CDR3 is TGTGCCAGCAGCTCCGGGGAGCTTCAAGAGACCCAGTACTTC. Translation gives CASSSGELQETQYF.

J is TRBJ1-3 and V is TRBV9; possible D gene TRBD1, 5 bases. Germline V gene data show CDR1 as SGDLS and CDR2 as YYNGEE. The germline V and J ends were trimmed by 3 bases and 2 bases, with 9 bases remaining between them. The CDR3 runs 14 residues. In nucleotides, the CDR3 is TGTGCCAGCAGCGAGCGACAGACTGGAAACACCATATATTTT. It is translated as CASSERQTGNTIYF.

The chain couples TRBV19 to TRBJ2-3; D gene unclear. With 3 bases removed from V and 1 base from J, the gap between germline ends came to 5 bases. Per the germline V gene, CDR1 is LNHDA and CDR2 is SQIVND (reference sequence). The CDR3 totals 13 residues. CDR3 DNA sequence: TGTGCCAGTAGTATTCAGGGCACAGATACGCAGTATTTT. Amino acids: CASSIQGTDTQYF. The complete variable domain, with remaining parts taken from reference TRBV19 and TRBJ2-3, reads DGGITQSPKYLFRKEGQNVTLSCEQNLNHDAMYWYRQDPGQGLRLIYYSQIVNDFQKGDIAEGYSVSREKKESFPLTVTSAQKNPTAFYLCASSIQGTDTQYFGPGTRLTVL.

The DNA of the CDR3 is TGTGCCAGCAGCGCGCGACAGGGGGCTAACTATGGCTACACCTTC. Translated, it gives CASSARQGANYGYTF. The V and J genes are TRBV7-9 and TRBJ1-2; TRBD1 aligns across 9 bases. Germline CDR1 and CDR2: SEHNR and FQNEAQ (reference sequence). The CDR3 is made up of 15 amino acids. The V segment lost 5 bases and the J segment 0 bases; nucleotides outside the gene matches: 4.

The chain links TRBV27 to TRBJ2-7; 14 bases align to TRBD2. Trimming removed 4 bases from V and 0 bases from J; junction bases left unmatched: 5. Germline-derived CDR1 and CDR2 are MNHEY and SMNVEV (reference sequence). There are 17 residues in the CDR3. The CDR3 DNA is TGTGCCAGCAGTTCCACGGGACTAGCGGGGGACTCCTACGAGCAGTACTTC. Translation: CASSSTGLAGDSYEQYF.

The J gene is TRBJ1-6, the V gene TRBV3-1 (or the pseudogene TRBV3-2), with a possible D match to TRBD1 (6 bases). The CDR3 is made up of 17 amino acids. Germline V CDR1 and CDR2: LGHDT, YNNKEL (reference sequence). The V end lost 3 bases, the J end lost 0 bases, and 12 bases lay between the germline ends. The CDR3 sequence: CASSQAGASSYNSPLHF. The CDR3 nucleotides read TGTGCCAGCAGCCAGGCAGGGGCCAGCTCCTATAATTCACCCCTCCACTTT.